Listed below are T cell receptor beta chains from one sample, sequenced in a study of identical twins' blood T cells. A single record per CDR3 protein comes from TCRdb applying MiXCR to the 5' RACE reads. This sample has roughly 380,000 distinct CDR3 sequences, with approximately 30% found just once. The sequenced sample was PBMCs. The receptors were sampled from a woman between 18 and 55 years old in good health. Each CDR3 is given with its conserved first and last residue. Each record gives: J gene, D gene, V gene, clone size, CDR3 length, CDR3 DNA, CDR3 protein. The D gene is left open where the match is weak. A clone size is listed for some rows: how often the clone was seen (once, few, many), or a class if it is expanded.

TRBJ2-1 | TRBD2 | TRBV5-1 | once | 13 | TGCGCCAGCAGTATAGCGGGCCTCAATGAGCAGTTCTTC | CASSIAGLNEQFF
TRBJ2-7 | NA | TRBV12-3/TRBV12-4 | few | 14 | TGTGCCAGCAGTCCTCCGGCCGAAGTCTACGAGCAGTACTTC | CASSPPAEVYEQYF
TRBJ1-2 | NA | TRBV5-1 | NA | 14 | TGCGCCAGCAGCTTGAGCCCAGGGATCTATGGCTACACCTTC | CASSLSPGIYGYTF
TRBJ2-7 | TRBD2 | TRBV10-3 | few | 13 | TGTGCCACAGGAACTAGCGGGACCTACGAGCAGTACTTC | CATGTSGTYEQYF
TRBJ2-3 | TRBD2 | TRBV30 | NA | 15 | TGTGCCTGGAGTAAACTAGCGGTAGGCACAGATACGCAGTATTTT | CAWSKLAVGTDTQYF
TRBJ1-4 | NA | TRBV20-1 | few | 16 | TGCAGTGCTAGTGTTTCGTCAGCTTCAGCTAATGAAAAACTGTTTTTT | CSASVSSASANEKLFF
TRBJ1-2 | TRBD1 | TRBV5-1 | NA | 11 | TGCACCAGCAGCTCGGACAGGGGCTACACCTTC | CTSSSDRGYTF
TRBJ2-7 | NA | TRBV29-1 | NA | 11 | TGCAGCGTCACCAGGGAGTACGAGCAGTACTTC | CSVTREYEQYF
TRBJ1-1 | NA | TRBV20-1 | NA | 14 | TGCAGTGCTAGAAGGGGTACAGGGAACACTGAAGCTTTCTTT | CSARRGTGNTEAFF
TRBJ2-7 | NA | TRBV7-6 | few | 14 | TGTGCCAGCAGCTCCGTAGACTCAACCTACGAGCAGTACTTC | CASSSVDSTYEQYF
TRBJ2-1 | NA | TRBV15 | NA | 15 | TGTGCCACCAGCAAAACTCCACACAACTACAATGAGCAGTTCTTC | CATSKTPHNYNEQFF
TRBJ1-1 | NA | TRBV11-2 | NA | 15 | TGTGCCAGCAGCTTAGCCCCGACAGGGAACACTGAAGCTTTCTTT | CASSLAPTGNTEAFF
TRBJ1-6 | NA | TRBV9 | NA | 14 | TGTGCCTCAGAACGGGGGACCGGGTGGTCACCCCTCCACTTT | CASERGTGWSPLHF
TRBJ1-1 | NA | TRBV20-1 | many | 13 | TGCAGTGCTAGAGATAACAGGGACACTGAAGCTTTCTTT | CSARDNRDTEAFF
TRBJ2-3 | TRBD1 | TRBV6-4 | NA | 18 | TGTGCCAGCAGCCGGACAGGGTTGGGACGTCTTAGCACAGATACGCAGTATTTT | CASSRTGLGRLSTDTQYF
TRBJ2-3 | TRBD2 | TRBV7-7 | few | 15 | TGTGCTAGCAGCGCTAGCGGGGGGGCCGCAGATACGCAGTATTTT | CASSASGGAADTQYF
TRBJ1-4 | NA | TRBV27 | few | 15 | TGTGCCAGCAGTTTGATTCTAGCGGCTAATGAAAAACTGTTTTTT | CASSLILAANEKLFF
TRBJ2-7 | NA | TRBV10-2 | few | 15 | TGCGCCAGCAGTGATTTAGGAGATCCTCTCTACGAGCAGTACTTC | CASSDLGDPLYEQYF
TRBJ2-2 | TRBD2 | TRBV29-1 | NA | 14 | TGCAGCGGAAGCGGGGCACGTAACCACGGGGAGCTGTTTTTT | CSGSGARNHGELFF
TRBJ2-1 | TRBD2 | TRBV29-1 | few | 17 | TGCAGCGTCGCCGGGACAGGTGGACTAGCGGGCAACAATGAGCAGTTCTTC | CSVAGTGGLAGNNEQFF
TRBJ1-1 | NA | TRBV11-3 | few | 14 | TGTGCCAGCAGCTTAATCAGCGGGTACACTGAAGCTTTCTTT | CASSLISGYTEAFF
TRBJ2-7 | NA | TRBV28 | many | 13 | TGTGCCAGCAGTCTATTCGAGGGGTACGAGCAGTACTTC | CASSLFEGYEQYF
TRBJ2-3 | NA | TRBV20-1 | NA | 14 | TGCAGTGCGCGGGAAGGGGCCCGCACAGATACGCAGTATTTT | CSAREGARTDTQYF
TRBJ1-2 | NA | TRBV11-3 | many | 12 | TGTGCCAGCAGCTTAGGAGGAGGAGGCTACACCTTC | CASSLGGGGYTF
TRBJ1-4 | TRBD1 | TRBV9 | NA | 14 | TGTGCCAGCAGCGCGGACAGGGTTAATGAAAAACTGTTTTTT | CASSADRVNEKLFF
TRBJ2-3 | NA | TRBV18 | few | 13 | TGTGCCAGCTCACCAGGTTTCTCAGATACGCAGTATTTT | CASSPGFSDTQYF
TRBJ2-1 | NA | TRBV12-3/TRBV12-4 | few | 14 | TGTGCCAGCAGTTTGGACAGACCATACAATGAGCAGTTCTTC | CASSLDRPYNEQFF
TRBJ2-1 | NA | TRBV11-3 | few | 16 | TGTGCCAGCAGCTTGGGCCTTACCCCTAGGGGGAATGAGCAGTTCTTC | CASSLGLTPRGNEQFF
TRBJ2-1 | TRBD2 | TRBV5-5 | NA | 16 | TGTGCCAGCAGCTTGGCCGCGGGAGAATACTACAATGAGCAGTTCTTC | CASSLAAGEYYNEQFF
TRBJ2-7 | NA | TRBV7-6 | NA | 13 | TGTGCCAGCAGCTTAGCGGGCATTTACGAGCAGTACTTC | CASSLAGIYEQYF
TRBJ1-4 | NA | TRBV19 | NA | 14 | TGTGCCAGTAGTTACAGGACAACTAATGAAAAACTGTTTTTT | CASSYRTTNEKLFF
TRBJ2-3 | TRBD2 | TRBV5-1 | many | 16 | TGCGCCAGCAGCTCGCCGGGACTAGCGGGAGCAGATACGCAGTATTTT | CASSSPGLAGADTQYF
TRBJ1-1 | NA | TRBV29-1 | NA | 13 | TGCAGCGTTATAACGACGGGAAGCACTGAAGCTTTCTTT | CSVITTGSTEAFF
TRBJ2-7 | TRBD2 | TRBV7-2 | few | 14 | TGTGCCAGCAGCTCTGGCGCGGGAGGGCCTCAGCAGTACTTC | CASSSGAGGPQQYF
TRBJ1-4 | NA | TRBV7-2 | once | 15 | TGTGCCAGCAGCTTAATTCACGCAACTAATGAAAAACTGTTTTTT | CASSLIHATNEKLFF
TRBJ1-1 | NA | TRBV29-1 | many | 12 | TGCAGCGCCGGAGGCAGGAACACTGAAGCTTTCTTT | CSAGGRNTEAFF
TRBJ2-1 | NA | TRBV29-1 | NA | 13 | TGCAGCGTCTTGACTAGCTCCTACAATGAGCAGTTCTTC | CSVLTSSYNEQFF
TRBJ2-2 | TRBD1 | TRBV3-1 | NA | 13 | TGTGCCAGCACCGAGGGGGCAACCGGGGAGCTGTTTTTT | CASTEGATGELFF
TRBJ1-3 | TRBD1 | TRBV15 | NA | 15 | TGTGCCACCAAAACCAGGACAGGACCTGGAAACACCATATATTTT | CATKTRTGPGNTIYF
TRBJ2-3 | NA | TRBV29-1 | NA | 14 | TGCAGCGTTGAGCGCGGGGCTAGCACAGATACGCAGTATTTT | CSVERGASTDTQYF
TRBJ2-1 | TRBD2 | TRBV20-1 | many | 14 | TGCAGTGACACTGGACTAGCGGTAGACAATGAGCAGTTCTTC | CSDTGLAVDNEQFF
TRBJ2-4 | NA | TRBV10-3 | NA | 15 | TGTGCCATCAGTGAGCCAGGACAAGCCAAAAACATTCAGTACTTC | CAISEPGQAKNIQYF